The 30 T cell receptor beta chains below come from one sample, sequenced in a study of T cells in Graves' hyperthyroidism and ophthalmopathy. RNA transcripts yielded amplified TCR beta CDR3 regions. A set of HTBI primers served as the primers for a first-round RT-PCR of the TCR CDR3. Each CDR3 protein is one row after TCRdb ran MiXCR on the multiplex PCR reads. The sample lists around 290,000 distinct CDR3 sequences, approximately 15% occurring once. The specimen was blood. These TCRs come from a woman aged 55-69 years with Graves' ophthalmopathy.

With respect to this clonotype: Without the conserved terminal phenylalanine or tryptophan, this CDR3 likely stems from a read error. The chain is built from TRBV7-8 and TRBJ1-5; D is possibly TRBD1 (5 bases). This CDR3 contains 13 residues. Germline values: CDR1 SGHVS, CDR2 FQNEAQ. Between the trimmed V and J ends, which lost 2 bases and 6 bases, there was a span of 8 bases. CDR3 loop: CASSLQGSQPQHL. The CDR3 coding sequence is TGTGCCAGCAGCTTACAGGGATCTCAGCCCCAGCATCTT.

This clonotype has a handful of counts. The V and J genes are TRBV6-5 and TRBJ1-3; D is ambiguous. The CDR3 is 17 residues long. Trimming took off 0 bases at V and 0 bases at J, with 12 bases between the two ends. The germline gives CDR1 MNHEY, CDR2 SVGAGI. CDR3 in DNA: TGTGCCAGCAGTTACTCGAGGCAGGAAAACTCTGGAAACACCATATATTTT. This encodes CASSYSRQENSGNTIYF.

Many counts were recorded for this clonotype. The chain has TRBV18 and TRBJ1-4; D is uncertain. Germline V gene lookup returns CDR1 KGHSH and CDR2 LQKENI. The V end lost 6 bases, the J end lost 7 bases, and 9 bases lay between the germline ends. CDR3 length: 12 residues. This CDR3 reads CASSRPFEKLFF. CDR3 DNA: TGTGCCAGCTCGCGACCGTTTGAAAAACTGTTTTTT.

A few counts support this clonotype. The chain joins TRBV7-3 to TRBJ2-2; 8 bases are a match to TRBD1. CDR1 is SGHTA and CDR2 is FQGTGA in the germline V gene. There are 16 residues in the CDR3. Trimming at V came to 4 bases and at J to 0 bases, leaving 4 bases not matched to a gene. The CDR3 nucleotides are TGTGCCAGCAGCTGGGGACAGGTTACGAACACCGGGGAGCTGTTTTTT. Its translation is CASSWGQVTNTGELFF.

There are a few counts of this clonotype. The chain is built from TRBV10-3 and TRBJ1-1; D unresolved. From germline, CDR1 is ENHRY and CDR2 SYGVKD. The CDR3 totals 14 residues. Trimming removed 7 bases at V and 3 bases at J, with 15 bases between. In nucleotides, the CDR3 is TGTGCCATCACCGGGGATCCCCGGGACACTGAAGCTTTCTTT. Translation: CAITGDPRDTEAFF.

This chain uses TRBV20-1 with TRBJ2-1; D may be TRBD2 (7 bases). From germline, CDR1 is DFQATT and CDR2 SNEGSKA (reference sequence). The CDR3 has 17 residues. The V end lost 3 bases, the J end lost 5 bases, and 23 bases lay between the germline ends. For the CDR3, the DNA is TGCAGTGCTAGTCAGCTGGGAGGGGGGGGGTCCGACAATGAGCAGTTCTTC. As protein: CSASQLGGGGSDNEQFF.

This clonotype was seen repeatedly, ten times or more. The chain employs TRBV6-2 or TRBV6-3 and TRBJ2-1; possibly TRBD2 for D (5 bases). Deletions cut 3 bases from V and 8 bases from J, with 11 bases between. Germline V gene sequence: CDR1 MNHEY, CDR2 SVGEGT. CDR3 length equals 13 residues. The CDR3 protein is CASSYLARDEQFF. CDR3 bases: TGTGCCAGCAGTTATTTAGCGAGGGATGAGCAGTTCTTC.

There are many counts of this clonotype. The chain has TRBV6-2 or TRBV6-3 and TRBJ2-5, with 8 nucleotides matching TRBD2. The CDR3 is made up of 16 amino acids. With 2 bases clipped from V and 4 bases from J, the junction kept 9 bases outside the gene matches. CDR1 and CDR2 from the germline V gene are MNHEY and SVGEGT. The DNA of the CDR3 is TGTGCCAGCAGTTACACCGGAGCGGGGGTAGGAGAGACCCAGTACTTC. Protein: CASSYTGAGVGETQYF.

This clonotype has at least ten counts. The chain joins TRBV7-3 to TRBJ2-6; D is perhaps TRBD2 (5 bases). The CDR3 has 16 residues. The germline gives CDR1 SGHTA, CDR2 FQGTGA. V lost 5 bases and J 0 bases, leaving 11 bases between the germline ends. The CDR3 reads CASSPNSGSGANVLTF. DNA of the CDR3: TGTGCCAGCAGCCCCAACAGCGGCTCTGGGGCCAACGTCCTGACTTTC.

This clonotype appeared a few times. This chain connects TRBV7-6 to TRBJ1-1; D is uncertain. V was clipped by 4 bases and J by 10 bases, with 31 bases between them. The CDR3 is 18 amino acids. From germline, CDR1 is SGHVS and CDR2 FNYEAQ. CDR3 sequence (DNA): TGTGCCAGCAGCTCGGATCGGAGTTCTCGATTACGCGACCTTCGAGCTTTCTTT. Its translation is CASSSDRSSRLRDLRAFF.

There are many counts of this clonotype. The CDR3 bases are TGTGCCAGCAGCAGGACTAGCGGGGGGGCTACAAATACGCAGTATTTT. Protein sequence: CASSRTSGGATNTQYF. The chain carries TRBV7-2 and TRBJ2-3; 15 bases align to TRBD2. There are 16 residues in the CDR3. Germline V gene sequence: CDR1 SGHTA, CDR2 FQGNSA. With V trimmed by 5 bases and J by 7 bases, 7 bases remained unmatched.

This clonotype was observed at least ten times. This chain links TRBV20-1 with TRBJ2-3; possible D gene TRBD1, 5 bases. This CDR3 is built from 14 residues. Trimming stripped 0 bases from V and 4 bases from J, with 11 bases between. CDR1 is DFQATT and CDR2 is SNEGSKA in the germline V gene (reference sequence). DNA of the CDR3: TGCAGTGCTAGAGATCTAAGGGGATCAGATACGCAGTATTTT. The encoded protein is CSARDLRGSDTQYF.

This clonotype showed up just a few times. The rearrangement joins TRBV5-1 to TRBJ2-7; no reliable D call. CDR3 length equals 12 residues. V was cut by 2 bases and J by 5 bases, with 8 bases left in between. Germline lookup yields CDR1 SGHRS and CDR2 YFSETQ. The CDR3 spells CASSFGRDEQYF. CDR3 in DNA: TGCGCCAGCAGCTTTGGTCGGGACGAGCAGTACTTC.

This clonotype has ten or more counts. The gene calls are TRBV6-1 and TRBJ2-1; TRBD1 or TRBD2 may be the D gene (7 bases each). V was clipped by 6 bases and J by 3 bases, with 24 bases between them. This CDR3 region has 18 residues. The germline V gene has CDR1 MNHNS and CDR2 SASEGT. CDR3 DNA sequence: TGTGCCAGCAGAATGACAGGGATTACGGGACTATACTACAATGAGCAGTTCTTC. Its protein product is CASRMTGITGLYYNEQFF.

This rearrangement joins TRBV6-1 to TRBJ2-3, with D perhaps matching TRBD2 (5 bases). The germline gives CDR1 MNHNS, CDR2 SASEGT. The CDR3 is 13 residues long. Trimming removed 7 bases at V and 3 bases at J, with 11 bases between. The CDR3 bases are TGTGCCAGCACACGATGGGAGACAGATACGCAGTATTTT. It translates to CASTRWETDTQYF.

V and J are TRBV25-1 and TRBJ2-1; no reliable D call. The CDR3 is 13 residues long. Germline V gene lookup returns CDR1 MGHDK and CDR2 SYGVNS. V dropped 3 bases and J dropped 8 bases, with 11 bases sitting between them. The CDR3, as DNA: TGTGCCAGCAGTGACCGATTATCCGATGAGCAGTTCTTC. Its translation is CASSDRLSDEQFF. Full variable domain (missing parts from reference TRBV25-1 and TRBJ2-1): EADIYQTPRYLVIGTGKKITLECSQTMGHDKMYWYQQDPGMELHLIHYSYGVNSTEKGDLSSESTVSRIRTEHFPLTLESARPSHTSQYLCASSDRLSDEQFFGPGTRLTVL.

The chain combines TRBV4-3 with TRBJ1-5; TRBD1 is a possible D gene (5 bases). The germline V gene has CDR1 LGHNA and CDR2 YSLEER. CDR3 length: 14 amino acids. Trimming stripped 0 bases from V and 6 bases from J, with 9 bases between. CDR3 residues: CASSQDSGSQPQHF. The CDR3 coding sequence is TGCGCCAGCAGCCAAGATTCAGGGAGTCAGCCCCAGCATTTT.

The sample holds many counts of this clonotype. This chain uses TRBV20-1 with TRBJ1-2; 8 positions agree with TRBD1. The CDR3 has 13 amino acids. The ends lost 0 bases at V and 6 bases at J; junction bases unmatched: 3. Germline CDR1 reads DFQATT; CDR2 reads SNEGSKA (reference sequence). The CDR3 DNA follows: TGCAGTGCTAGAGATTACAGGGGGAATGGCTACACCTTC. This translates into CSARDYRGNGYTF.

This clonotype was seen many times. The chain recombines TRBV29-1 with TRBJ2-5; D is ambiguous. Trimming cost V 3 bases and J 2 bases, with 7 bases left between them. Per germline, CDR1 SQVTM and CDR2 ANQGSEA. CDR3 length equals 12 residues. The CDR3 is CSVEQRQETQYF. The CDR3 DNA follows: TGCAGCGTTGAGCAGCGACAAGAGACCCAGTACTTC.

The table lists this clonotype with many counts. This chain joins TRBV10-1 and TRBJ1-1; D possibly corresponds to TRBD1 (5 bases). The germline gives CDR1 WNHNN, CDR2 SYGVQD (reference sequence). The CDR3 has 17 amino acids. Trimming removed 5 bases from V and 1 base from J, with 20 bases in between. CDR3 bases: TGCGCCAGCAGTAGAAGACTACAGGTTATTGGGAACACTGAAGCTTTCTTT. Translated, it gives CASSRRLQVIGNTEAFF.

This clonotype was counted many times. The genes are TRBV7-2 and TRBJ2-1, with D perhaps matching TRBD2 (6 bases). V lost 2 bases, J lost 8 bases, and 16 bases lay in between. Germline V gives CDR1 SGHTA, CDR2 FQGNSA. CDR3 length: 15 amino acids. For the CDR3, the DNA is TGTGCCAGCAGCTTACAGGGTGCTTGGGGGGATGAGCAGTTCTTC. Translating gives CASSLQGAWGDEQFF.

This clonotype was found a few times. The DNA of the CDR3 is TGTGCCAGCAGCGTAGGCCCAGGGAGCTCCTACGAGCAGTACTTC. Encoded protein: CASSVGPGSSYEQYF. The chain combines TRBV9 with TRBJ2-7; D is possibly TRBD1 or TRBD2 (5 bases each). The V end was cut by 0 bases, the J end by 0 bases, with 10 bases between. Germline V CDR1 and CDR2: SGDLS, YYNGEE. The CDR3 consists of 15 residues.

This clonotype was observed many times. In nucleotides, the CDR3 is TGTGCCAGCAGGTATCTAGCGGGAGGGGGAGATGAGCAGTTCTTC. Its translation: CASRYLAGGGDEQFF. The J gene is TRBJ2-1, the V gene TRBV3-1, with 12 bases lining up with TRBD2. The CDR3 consists of 15 residues. The germline gives CDR1 LGHDT, CDR2 YNNKEL (reference sequence). The junction had 8 bases not matched to a gene; V was cut back by 6 bases and J by 8 bases.

This clonotype occurred many times. The chain recombines TRBV30 with TRBJ2-7, with a possible D match to TRBD2 (7 bases). Trimming stripped 5 bases from V and 9 bases from J, with 20 bases between. The CDR3 has 13 amino acids. Germline CDR1 is GTSNPN and CDR2 is SVGIG (reference sequence). The CDR3 protein is CAWDQSGGRRQYF. CDR3 in DNA: TGTGCCTGGGACCAGTCCGGGGGGCGACGGCAGTACTTC. The complete variable domain, with remaining parts taken from reference TRBV30 and TRBJ2-7, reads SQTIHQWPATLVQPVGSPLSLECTVEGTSNPNLYWYRQAAGRGLQLLFYSVGIGQISSEVPQNLSASRPQDRQFILSSKKLLLSDSGFYLCAWDQSGGRRQYFGPGTRLTVT.

Ten or more counts support this clonotype. The chain carries TRBV7-2 and TRBJ1-2; D is unresolved. CDR1 is SGHTA and CDR2 is FQGNSA in the germline V gene. Trimming took off 2 bases at V and 6 bases at J, with 28 bases between the two ends. CDR3 size: 19 residues. CDR3 in amino acids: CASSLWLPGFPTLFHGYTF. The CDR3 nucleotides are TGTGCCAGCAGCTTATGGCTGCCGGGTTTCCCTACCCTTTTCCATGGCTACACCTTC.

This clonotype was picked up many times. V usage is TRBV2 and J usage is TRBJ2-1; D perhaps matches TRBD2 (6 bases). Germline lookup yields CDR1 SNHLY and CDR2 FYNNEI. The CDR3 has 17 amino acids. Trimming cost V 2 bases and J 8 bases, with 22 bases left between them. The CDR3, as DNA: TGTGCCAGCAGTGAACTGGGGGGACTGAGGATCTTTGATGAGCAGTTCTTC. This encodes CASSELGGLRIFDEQFF.

This clonotype was recorded at least ten times. The chain recombines TRBV7-2 with TRBJ2-5; 7 bases line up with TRBD1. The J segment lost 1 base and the V segment lost 0 bases, leaving 14 bases of the junction unmatched. This CDR3 is built from 19 residues. Germline loops: CDR1 SGHTA, CDR2 FQGNSA. The CDR3 is CASSLAMGRGRVRQETQYF. The DNA for the CDR3 is TGTGCCAGCAGCTTAGCGATGGGTAGGGGGCGCGTCCGCCAAGAGACCCAGTACTTC.

In its sample, this clonotype was seen many times. The chain uses TRBV7-2 and TRBJ1-4; TRBD1 is a possible D gene (6 bases). From germline, CDR1 is SGHTA and CDR2 FQGNSA. The CDR3 spans 17 residues. Trimming took 4 bases from V and 8 from J, leaving 23 bases between them. Written as DNA, the CDR3 is TGTGCCAGCAGCTCAGGAACACAGTGGGGGGGCCACGAAAAACTGTTTTTT. This codes for CASSSGTQWGGHEKLFF. Full variable domain (missing parts from reference TRBV7-2 and TRBJ1-4): GAGVSQSPSNKVTEKGKDVELRCDPISGHTALYWYRQSLGQGLEFLIYFQGNSAPDKSGLPSDRFSAERTGGSVSTLTIQRTQQEDSAVYLCASSSGTQWGGHEKLFFGSGTQLSVL.

This clonotype was found many times. The rearrangement uses TRBV12-3 or TRBV12-4 and TRBJ2-2, with D possibly being TRBD1 (6 bases). Trimming took off 6 bases at V and 4 bases at J, with 12 bases between the two ends. The length of the CDR3 is 14 residues. In DNA, the CDR3 is TGTGCCAGCAGCGGAACAGGGTTCACCGGGGAGCTGTTTTTT. Translation gives CASSGTGFTGELFF.

The table lists this clonotype with many counts. The chain carries TRBV7-2 and TRBJ1-4; tentatively, D is TRBD1 (6 bases). V was clipped by 3 bases and J by 3 bases, with 8 bases between them. In germline, CDR1 is SGHTA, CDR2 FQGNSA. The CDR3 totals 14 residues. Written as DNA, the CDR3 is TGTGCCAGCAGCTTTGGGACACCTAATGAAAAACTGTTTTTT. Its protein is CASSFGTPNEKLFF.